This passage covers 10 T cell receptor beta chains from one sample sequenced in a study of CD8 T cells in Susac syndrome. An input of roughly 0.45 to 1 ug of RNA was subjected to reverse transcription using random hexamers. Each CDR3 protein gets one entry after TCRdb re-called the immunoSEQ multiplex PCR reads with MiXCR. The sample lists about 120,000 distinct CDR3 sequences, just over 95% occurring once. The sequenced material came from CD4+ T cells from PBMCs. Receptors were obtained from a human donor with Susac syndrome.

This chain uses TRBV6-1 with TRBJ2-7; D unclear. The CDR3 length is 16 residues. The V gene lost 5 bases and the J gene lost 0 bases, with 17 bases spanning the gap. Germline V gives CDR1 MNHNS, CDR2 SASEGT. In DNA form, the CDR3 reads TGTGCCAGCAGTCCACCCGTTGGGGATATCTCCTACGAGCAGTACTTC. Its protein product is CASSPPVGDISYEQYF.

The V call is TRBV2, the J call TRBJ2-1; 7 bases fit TRBD2. V lost 5 bases, J lost 6 bases, and 13 bases stayed unmatched. CDR1 is SNHLY and CDR2 is FYNNEI in the germline V gene. This CDR3 comprises 16 residues. CDR3 in DNA: TGTGCCAGCAGTCCGTCGGGCGGGAGAACGGGCAATGAGCAGTTCTTC. It yields the protein CASSPSGGRTGNEQFF. Full variable domain (rest looked up from reference TRBV2 and TRBJ2-1): EPEVTQTPSHQVTQMGQEVILRCVPISNHLYFYWYRQILGQKVEFLVSFYNNEISEKSEIFDDQFSVERPDGSNFTLKIRSTKLEDSAMYFCASSPSGGRTGNEQFFGPGTRLTVL.

The chain carries TRBV28 and TRBJ2-7; 8 bases match TRBD1. Germline V CDR1 and CDR2: MDHEN, SYDVKM. V was pared by 9 bases and J by 2 bases, with 12 bases of the junction left unmatched. The CDR3 covers 15 residues. CDR3 sequence: CASRLPRTGTYEQYF. The DNA for the CDR3 is TGTGCCAGTAGATTACCCCGGACAGGGACCTACGAGCAGTACTTC.

In nucleotides, the CDR3 is TGCAGTGCTGGACGACTAGCGGGAGGTGAGCAGTTCTTC. Translation: CSAGRLAGGEQFF. J is TRBJ2-1 and V is TRBV20-1; 13 bases fit TRBD2. The V gene's germline CDR1 is DFQATT and CDR2 SNEGSKA (reference sequence). The CDR3 is made up of 13 amino acids. The J segment lost 9 bases and the V segment lost 5 bases, leaving 4 bases of the junction unmatched.

The rearrangement joins TRBV29-1 to TRBJ2-3; 12 bases are a match to TRBD2. This CDR3 is 15 amino acids long. Losses at the gene ends were 6 bases for V and 3 bases for J; bases not matched to a gene: 7. Germline V CDR1 and CDR2: SQVTM, ANQGSEA. The CDR3 reads CSVTGTSGPTDTQYF. The DNA for the CDR3 is TGCAGCGTCACCGGGACTAGCGGGCCAACAGATACGCAGTATTTT.

This rearrangement joins TRBV28 to TRBJ2-2; D perhaps matches TRBD2 (6 bases). The V and J ends lost 3 bases and 5 bases respectively, with 10 bases between them. CDR3 length equals 14 residues. CDR1 is MDHEN and CDR2 is SYDVKM in the germline V gene. CDR3 protein: CASSFGGATGELFF. CDR3 DNA: TGTGCCAGCAGTTTTGGAGGGGCGACCGGGGAGCTGTTTTTT.

The chain joins TRBV29-1 to TRBJ2-1; perhaps TRBD1 as D (5 bases). Germline V gives CDR1 SQVTM, CDR2 ANQGSEA. The CDR3 contains 14 residues. Trimming took off 7 bases at V and 1 base at J, with 14 bases between the two ends. DNA for the CDR3: TGCAGCGCCGCGGCGCAGGGATCCTACAATGAGCAGTTCTTC. Translated, it gives CSAAAQGSYNEQFF.

The rearrangement links TRBV3-1 to TRBJ1-1; no reliable D call. The germline V gene has CDR1 LGHDT and CDR2 YNNKEL (reference sequence). V was clipped by 0 bases and J by 2 bases, with 7 bases between them. The CDR3 loop spans 14 amino acids. The DNA for the CDR3 is TGTGCCAGCAGCCAAGATACGAGAAACACTGAAGCTTTCTTT. This gives the protein CASSQDTRNTEAFF.

The chain employs TRBV20-1 and TRBJ2-5; 7 bases line up with TRBD1. Germline CDR1 reads DFQATT; CDR2 reads SNEGSKA (reference sequence). The CDR3 contains 15 residues. J gave up 7 bases and V 1 base, and 12 bases lay outside the gene matches. CDR3 protein: CSARAWGQSQTTQYF. The CDR3 DNA follows: TGCAGTGCTAGAGCCTGGGGACAGTCCCAAACGACCCAGTACTTC.

The V and J genes are TRBV3-1 and TRBJ2-1, with a possible D match to TRBD1 (6 bases). The V and J ends lost 4 bases and 7 bases respectively, with 17 bases between them. The CDR3 consists of 15 residues. Germline-derived CDR1 and CDR2 are LGHDT and YNNKEL (reference sequence). Written as DNA, the CDR3 is TGTGCCAGCAGCCCGCCAGGGGTTCGTTGGAATGAGCAGTTCTTC. It translates to CASSPPGVRWNEQFF.